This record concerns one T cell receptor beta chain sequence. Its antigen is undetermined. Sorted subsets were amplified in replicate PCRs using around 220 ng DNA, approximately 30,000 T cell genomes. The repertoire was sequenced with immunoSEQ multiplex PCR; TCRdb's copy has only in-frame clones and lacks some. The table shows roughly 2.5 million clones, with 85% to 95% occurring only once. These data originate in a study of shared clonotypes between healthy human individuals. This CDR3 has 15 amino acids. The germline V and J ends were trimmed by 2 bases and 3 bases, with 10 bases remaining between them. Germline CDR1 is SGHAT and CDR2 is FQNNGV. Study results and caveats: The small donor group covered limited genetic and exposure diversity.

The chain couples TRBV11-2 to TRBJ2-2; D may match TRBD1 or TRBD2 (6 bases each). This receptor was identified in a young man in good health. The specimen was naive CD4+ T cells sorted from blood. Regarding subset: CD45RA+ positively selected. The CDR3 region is CASSLRGADTGELFF. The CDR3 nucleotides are TGTGCCAGCAGCTTAAGGGGGGCGGACACCGGGGAGCTGTTTTTT.